This T cell receptor beta chain was recovered during a study of T-cell memory formation after mild COVID-19. The study, taken as a whole, reports: Confirmation was lacking for SARS-CoV-2 specificity of second-wave clones that peaked on day 37. Detection of some responders pre-infection suggested pre-existing cross-reactive memory T cells participated.

Comments on this clonotype: Its antigen is unknown.

Losses at the gene ends were 5 bases for V and 5 bases for J; bases not matched to a gene: 3. The CDR3 contains 13 residues. Germline V gene lookup returns CDR1 SGHKS and CDR2 YYEKEE (reference sequence). TCRdb analysed the 5' RACE reads with MiXCR anew, one entry per CDR3 protein. This table has 500,000 to 550,000 distinct CDR3 sequences, around 20% appearing once. This sequence was found in an adult woman who had mild COVID-19 (a few samples of this study predate the infection). Cell type and time point are not known. The chain combines TRBV5-5 with TRBJ2-1, with 8 bases matching TRBD1. Sequenced: PBMCs or a T cell subset sorted from them (not recorded which). This CDR3 is CASRRQGNNEQFF. DNA of the CDR3: TGTGCCAGCAGACGACAGGGGAACAATGAGCAGTTCTTC.